This TCR beta chain was recorded in a study of blood T cell repertoires in COVID-19. About the study: Some COVID-19 samples were acute and others convalescent; all came from the United States, Italy and Spain. Sources were T cells, B-cell-depleted T cells, or PBMCs; the material itself was cDNA or gDNA.

Authors' processing steps: For nucleated cells, counts were estimated from reference gene primer amplification. The repertoire was sequenced with immunoSEQ multiplex PCR; TCRdb's copy has only in-frame clones and lacks some. Clonal size and the V and J genes are those of that table, whereas D and trimming came from the DNA. The sample records approximately 120,000 clones, about 90% being singletons. The V gene's germline CDR1 is SGHDN and CDR2 FVKESK. The CDR3 totals 14 residues. Trimming stripped 4 bases from V and 3 bases from J, with 12 bases between. The sequencing input was peripheral blood. V and J are TRBV14 and TRBJ1-1; TRBD1 might be the D (6 bases). The TCR originated in a human donor in a cohort sampled during active COVID-19. This chain's CDR3 is CASSLVGGDTEAFF. The CDR3 DNA reads as TGTGCCAGCAGCCTTGTAGGGGGGGACACTGAAGCTTTCTTT.